These T cell receptor beta chains were read from a single sample in a study of blood T cell repertoires in COVID-19. Some clones are missing from TCRdb's copy, which holds only in-frame ones; the method was immunoSEQ multiplex PCR. Counted here are 50,000 to 55,000 clones, more than 75% occurring once; the ten biggest clones make up less than 4%. Sequenced: peripheral blood. Receptor source: a man over 45 with acute or convalescent COVID-19. Both conserved end residues are part of each CDR3. D genes are given only for firm matches. Expanded clones are given a class, and other clones once, few, many or no size at all.

cdr3_nt | cdr3_aa | clone_size | j_call | d_call | v_call
TGTGCCAGCAGTACAAGGGACAGCACCTACGAGCAGTACTTC | CASSTRDSTYEQYF | once | TRBJ2-7 | TRBD1 | TRBV6-5
TGTGCCAGCAGCCCGAGGGCTGGCTATGGCTACACCTTC | CASSPRAGYGYTF | once | TRBJ1-2 | - | TRBV14
TGCGCCAGCAGTGTCTGGGGGGGGCTGGGAAATGAGCAGTTCTTC | CASSVWGGLGNEQFF | - | TRBJ2-1 | - | TRBV10-2
TGCGCCAGCCTATCTAGAAGACAAGAGACCCAGTACTTC | CASLSRRQETQYF | - | TRBJ2-5 | - | TRBV10-1
TGTGCCAGCAGCTTCGGTGTCTACGAGCAGTACTTC | CASSFGVYEQYF | once | TRBJ2-7 | - | TRBV13
TGTGCCAGCTCACGGCCCGCGGGGAACACCGGGGAGCTGTTTTTT | CASSRPAGNTGELFF | - | TRBJ2-2 | - | TRBV18
TGTGCCAGCAGCACAACCTACACTGAAGCTTTCTTT | CASSTTYTEAFF | - | TRBJ1-1 | - | TRBV3-1/TRBV3-2
TGTGCCAGCAGCGTAGTTGACAGCGAGACCCAGTACTTC | CASSVVDSETQYF | - | TRBJ2-5 | - | TRBV9
TGTGCCAGCAGTGGCGGGGGGTTAGAGCAGTACTTC | CASSGGGLEQYF | - | TRBJ2-7 | TRBD2 | TRBV13
TGTGCCAGCGGAGAATTAGGACAGGGTTATGAAAAACTGTTTTTT | CASGELGQGYEKLFF | - | TRBJ1-4 | TRBD1 | TRBV28
TGTGCCTGGAGTGTAGGACCCTTTGGACAGGGCCCCCGTAGGTCCTACAATGAGCAGTTCTTC | CAWSVGPFGQGPRRSYNEQFF | once | TRBJ2-1 | TRBD1 | TRBV30
TGTGCCAGCAGCACCTCCGGGACAGAGTCCTACTGGGGCTACACCTTC | CASSTSGTESYWGYTF | - | TRBJ1-2 | TRBD1 | TRBV5-6
TGCAGTGCCCGTAGCGGTCACGAGCAGTACTTC | CSARSGHEQYF | - | TRBJ2-7 | - | TRBV20-1
TGCGCCAGCAGCTTGGACGGTTCGAACACCGGGGAGCTGTTTTTT | CASSLDGSNTGELFF | - | TRBJ2-2 | - | TRBV5-1
TGTGCCAGCAGCCGGGTTTCATTACAGGGGATGGATGGCTACACCTTC | CASSRVSLQGMDGYTF | - | TRBJ1-2 | TRBD1 | TRBV3-1/TRBV3-2
TGTGCCAGCAGCTTAGGATCGGAGTACACTGAAGCTTTCTTT | CASSLGSEYTEAFF | few | TRBJ1-1 | - | TRBV7-2
TGTGCCAGCAGCCAACTGGCGGGAGCAAGGGAGCAGTACTTC | CASSQLAGAREQYF | - | TRBJ2-7 | TRBD2 | TRBV3-1/TRBV3-2
TGCGCCAGCAGCCAACCCTGGGGGGGAAGGCAAGAGACCCAGTACTTC | CASSQPWGGRQETQYF | - | TRBJ2-5 | TRBD2 | TRBV4-1
TGTGCCAGCAGCTTACAGGGGTTCAGGAATTCACCCCTCCACTTT | CASSLQGFRNSPLHF | - | TRBJ1-6 | - | TRBV7-9
TGTGCCAGCAGTGATCGACAGGGTGAGCAGTTCTTC | CASSDRQGEQFF | - | TRBJ2-1 | TRBD1 | TRBV25-1
TGTGCCAGCAGCTCTCCGGGACTAGCGGGAGTGTGGTCCTACAATGAGCAGTTCTTC | CASSSPGLAGVWSYNEQFF | - | TRBJ2-1 | TRBD2 | TRBV7-9
TGTGCCAGTAGTATAGATTACTCGAACTTCGGCTACACCTTC | CASSIDYSNFGYTF | - | TRBJ1-2 | - | TRBV19
TGTGCCAGCAGTCTTAATGAGGGGAGGAACTATGGCTACACCTTC | CASSLNEGRNYGYTF | few | TRBJ1-2 | - | TRBV6-5
TGTGCCAGCAGCGGGGGGGATACAGGGATGAACACTGAAGCTTTCTTT | CASSGGDTGMNTEAFF | - | TRBJ1-1 | - | TRBV11-3
TGTGCCAGCAGTCCACGGGTAATTGCCTACAATGAGCAGTTCTTC | CASSPRVIAYNEQFF | - | TRBJ2-1 | - | TRBV6-5
TGTGCCAGCAGTCGAGCAGAAAGGACAGGGGGAGGCGGCTACACCTTC | CASSRAERTGGGGYTF | - | TRBJ1-2 | TRBD1 | TRBV28
TGTGCCAGCAGTTACGGGTTAACTAGCCCCTACGAGCAGTACTTC | CASSYGLTSPYEQYF | - | TRBJ2-7 | - | TRBV6-2/TRBV6-3
TGTGCCAGCAGTGGGCGGGCGCTGTTTTTT | CASSGRALFF | - | TRBJ2-2 | - | TRBV28
TGTGCCAGCAGCCAAGAGGGGAACACTGAAGCTTTCTTT | CASSQEGNTEAFF | - | TRBJ1-1 | - | TRBV2
TGTGCCAGCAGCTTGGTCTCAGAGGGCTATGGCTACACCTTC | CASSLVSEGYGYTF | - | TRBJ1-2 | - | TRBV5-4
TGTGCCAGCAGTTTAGGGCAGGGCTATGGCTACACCTTC | CASSLGQGYGYTF | once | TRBJ1-2 | - | TRBV12-3/TRBV12-4
TGTGCCAGCAGTCCTCTACGGGTCTCGAACACTGAAGCTTTCTTT | CASSPLRVSNTEAFF | once | TRBJ1-1 | - | TRBV28
TGTGCCAGTAGTATGGGGGACAGGCGCGAGCAGTACTTC | CASSMGDRREQYF | - | TRBJ2-7 | TRBD1 | TRBV19
TGCAGCGTGAGGCCCGGAGGACCACAAGAGACCCAGTACTTC | CSVRPGGPQETQYF | - | TRBJ2-5 | - | TRBV29-1
TGTGCCTGTCCCGGGACAGGGGCCTACGAGCAGTACTTC | CACPGTGAYEQYF | - | TRBJ2-7 | TRBD1 | TRBV30
TGTGCCAGCAGCCGGACTTTAGACTACGAGCAGTACTTC | CASSRTLDYEQYF | - | TRBJ2-7 | - | TRBV7-9
TGTGCCAGCAGTACCGACGGGGGTTACGGGGCCGAGCAGTACTTC | CASSTDGGYGAEQYF | - | TRBJ2-7 | - | TRBV28
TGCAGCGTTGAAGTTACTAGCGGGGTCCAAGAGACCCAGTACTTC | CSVEVTSGVQETQYF | - | TRBJ2-5 | TRBD2 | TRBV29-1
TGTGCCTGGAGTGTACTAGAAAGGACAGAGACCCAGTACTTC | CAWSVLERTETQYF | few | TRBJ2-5 | - | TRBV30
TGTGCCAGCAGCACAGGGGGCACTGAAGCTTTCTTT | CASSTGGTEAFF | once | TRBJ1-1 | TRBD1 | TRBV7-3
TGTGCCAGCAGCGCGGATCTAAATCAGCCCCAGCATTTT | CASSADLNQPQHF | once | TRBJ1-5 | - | TRBV2
TGTGCCAGCAGTTACTCGCGTTATAGCGGGGCACCAGATACGCAGTATTTT | CASSYSRYSGAPDTQYF | - | TRBJ2-3 | TRBD2 | TRBV6-2/TRBV6-3
TGTGCCAGCAGTTACCCCCTGAAAAGGGGCAAATCCTACAATGAGCAGTTCTTC | CASSYPLKRGKSYNEQFF | - | TRBJ2-1 | - | TRBV6-2/TRBV6-3
TGTGCCAGCTCACCAGGGGACAGTGGGGAAGCTTTCTTT | CASSPGDSGEAFF | - | TRBJ1-1 | TRBD1 | TRBV18
TGCGCCAGCAGACTTAACACTGAAGCTTTCTTT | CASRLNTEAFF | once | TRBJ1-1 | - | TRBV5-1
TGTGCCAGCAGCTTGACTAGCGGGAGCTCTGATGAGCAGTTCTTC | CASSLTSGSSDEQFF | - | TRBJ2-1 | TRBD2 | TRBV5-4
TGTGCCAGCTCACCGTTAACAGGGTCGGTATACAATGAGCAGTTCTTC | CASSPLTGSVYNEQFF | - | TRBJ2-1 | - | TRBV18
TGTGCCAGCAGTGAAGTACCGGGACAATTTCTAACTGAAGCTTTCTTT | CASSEVPGQFLTEAFF | - | TRBJ1-1 | - | TRBV6-1
TGTGCCAGCAGCCTCCGACTAGCCTCCTACGAGCAGTACTTC | CASSLRLASYEQYF | - | TRBJ2-7 | TRBD2 | TRBV6-6
TGTGCCAGCAGCCCCCAGGGCCCCAGCACAGATACGCAGTATTTT | CASSPQGPSTDTQYF | - | TRBJ2-3 | - | TRBV9
TGTGCCTGGAGCGTTGGGGACAGGGATTCACCCCTCCACTTT | CAWSVGDRDSPLHF | - | TRBJ1-6 | TRBD1 | TRBV30
TGTGCCAGCTCACCAGCACTAGCGGAGAACACCGGGGAGCTGTTTTTT | CASSPALAENTGELFF | - | TRBJ2-2 | TRBD2 | TRBV18
TGTGCCAGCAGCTTCAGGGCCTACGAGCAGTACTTC | CASSFRAYEQYF | - | TRBJ2-7 | - | TRBV11-2
TGTGCCAGCTCACCAGGAGAGGGATTGGAGACCCAGTACTTC | CASSPGEGLETQYF | - | TRBJ2-5 | - | TRBV18
TGTGCCAGCAGTTACTCGAAGGACAGGGGGATTGGCTACACCTTC | CASSYSKDRGIGYTF | - | TRBJ1-2 | TRBD1 | TRBV6-6